This T cell receptor (beta chain) was recorded in a study of blood T cell repertoires in COVID-19. Overall study: Specimens from acute and convalescent COVID-19 originated in the United States, Italy and Spain. T cells, B-cell-depleted T cells, or PBMCs provided the cDNA or gDNA that served as material.

This clone was counted once. Per the original methods: From reference gene primer amplification, estimates of nucleated cell counts were derived. Produced via immunoSEQ multiplex PCR; TCRdb's table is partial and in-frame only. The V and J calls and clone size are taken from that table; D and trimming were inferred from the DNA. The data contain about 6,000 clones, more than 70% of them seen just once; the ten biggest clones take up approximately 7%. This CDR3 contains 17 residues. Germline lookup yields CDR1 SQVTM and CDR2 ANQGSEA. V lost 7 bases to trimming and J lost 0 bases; unmatched junction nucleotides: 13.

The chain has TRBV29-1 and TRBJ2-3; 10 nucleotides line up with TRBD2. The sample was peripheral blood. The TCR was taken from a human donor in a cohort sampled during active COVID-19. The CDR3 sequence: CSAANPETSGSTDTQYF. Here the CDR3 DNA reads TGCAGCGCCGCAAACCCCGAGACTAGCGGGAGCACAGATACGCAGTATTTT.